This TCR beta chain was identified in a study of breast tumors, draining lymph nodes, adjacent tissues. Study-wide results and limits: Tumor repertoires ranked between lymph nodes and nontumor tissue in diversity, with V and J gene preferences. Findings are consistent with lymph node origin and intratumoral expansion of most tumor T cells. Compared with basal-like, luminal-like tumors shared significantly more repertoire with nontumor tissue.

TCRdb reprocessed the multiplex PCR reads via MiXCR and lists one record per CDR3 protein. The repertoire includes 150,000 to 200,000 distinct CDR3 sequences, roughly 30% of them detected once, and approximately 4.3% sits in the top ten. Looked up from germline, CDR1 is SGDLS and CDR2 is YYNGEE. V was clipped by 6 bases and J by 0 bases, with 13 bases between them. The length of the CDR3 is 15 residues. Axillary draining lymph nodes of breast cancer patients supplied the node samples. This clonotype was counted many times. The antigen is undetermined. The source is a female donor with breast cancer. Some clones in this sample may be carry-over from other donors' samples. What was sequenced was axillary lymph node tissue. The chain employs TRBV9 and TRBJ2-1; D not certain. CDR3 DNA: TGTGCCAGCACTCCAGCGCCGAGCTCCTACAATGAGCAGTTCTTC. Protein: CASTPAPSSYNEQFF. The full variable domain, in which reference TRBV9 and TRBJ2-1 provide the parts outside the CDR3, is DSGVTQTPKHLITATGQRVTLRCSPRSGDLSVYWYQQSLDQGLQFLIQYYNGEERAKGNILERFSAQQFPDLHSELNLSSLELGDSALYFCASTPAPSSYNEQFFGPGTRLTVL.